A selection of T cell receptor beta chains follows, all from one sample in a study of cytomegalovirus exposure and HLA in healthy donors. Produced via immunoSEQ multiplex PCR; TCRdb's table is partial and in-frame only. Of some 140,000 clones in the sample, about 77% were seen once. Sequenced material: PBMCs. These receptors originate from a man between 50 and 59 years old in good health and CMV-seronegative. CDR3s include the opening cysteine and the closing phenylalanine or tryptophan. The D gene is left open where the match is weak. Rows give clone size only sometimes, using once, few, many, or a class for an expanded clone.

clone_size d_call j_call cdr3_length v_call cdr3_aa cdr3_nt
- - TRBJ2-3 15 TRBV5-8 CASSLEPEGADTQYF TGTGCCAGCAGCCTGGAGCCAGAAGGGGCAGATACGCAGTATTTT
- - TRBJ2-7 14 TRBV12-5 CASGLTGHSYEQYF TGTGCTAGTGGTTTGACGGGACACTCCTACGAGCAGTACTTC
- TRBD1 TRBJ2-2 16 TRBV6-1 CASSEEGQGATGELFF TGTGCCAGCAGTGAAGAGGGACAGGGGGCCACCGGGGAGCTGTTTTTT
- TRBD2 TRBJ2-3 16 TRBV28 CASSGQSGRWLNTQYF TGTGCCAGCAGTGGCCAGAGCGGGAGATGGTTAAATACGCAGTATTTT
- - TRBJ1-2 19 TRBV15 CATSRDYEGGATLNYGYTF TGTGCCACCAGCAGAGATTACGAGGGAGGCGCAACACTGAACTATGGCTACACCTTC
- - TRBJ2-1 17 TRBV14 CASSQRARGSFYNEQFF TGTGCCAGCAGCCAAAGAGCCCGAGGGTCCTTCTACAATGAGCAGTTCTTC
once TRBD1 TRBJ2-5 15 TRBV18 CASSLGTGSLETQYF TGTGCCAGCTCACTTGGGACAGGGTCTTTGGAGACCCAGTACTTC
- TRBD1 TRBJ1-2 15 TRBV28 CASSRDRRANYGYTF TGTGCCAGCAGCCGGGACAGGAGAGCTAACTATGGCTACACCTTC
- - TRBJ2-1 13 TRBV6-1 CASRVREYNEQFF TGTGCCAGCAGGGTCCGGGAGTACAATGAGCAGTTCTTC
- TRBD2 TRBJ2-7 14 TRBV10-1 CASSVSGLGNEQYF TGCGCCAGCAGTGTCTCGGGACTAGGGAACGAGCAGTACTTC
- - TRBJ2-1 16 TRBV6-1 CASSVQAPSSYNEQFF TGTGCCAGCAGTGTGCAAGCGCCAAGCTCCTACAATGAGCAGTTCTTC
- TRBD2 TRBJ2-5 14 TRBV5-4 CASSGTSGEETQYF TGTGCCAGCAGCGGGACTAGCGGAGAAGAGACCCAGTACTTC
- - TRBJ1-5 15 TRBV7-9 CASSAGQYSNQPQHF TGTGCCAGCAGCGCAGGACAGTATAGCAATCAGCCCCAGCATTTT